This note documents a single T cell receptor beta chain sequence. Its antigen is not identified. The CDR3 totals 14 residues. The V gene lost 10 bases and the J gene lost 7 bases, with 19 bases spanning the gap. Germline loops: CDR1 SGHVS, CDR2 FNYEAQ. Though nominally healthy at sampling, donors likely had unrecorded immune exposures. The data were taken from a study of cytomegalovirus exposure and HLA in healthy donors. PCR was performed using 60 Vbeta and 13 Jbeta primers. Sequenced by immunoSEQ multiplex PCR; TCRdb stores in-frame clones only, minus some. The sample holds about 130,000 clones, around 81% seen once. Regarding the study as a whole: The study flagged around 150 TCR beta chains as cytomegalovirus-associated. In all likelihood, a cluster of highly shared sequence variants was a sequencing artifact.

This TCR was sampled from a man younger than 35 in good health and CMV-seronegative. The sequencing input was PBMCs. The genes are TRBV7-6 and TRBJ1-4; the D gene is possibly TRBD1 (6 bases). Written as DNA, the CDR3 is TGTGCCACCTCGACCGGGCCAGGGGTTGAAAAACTGTTTTTT. It encodes CATSTGPGVEKLFF.